This entry lists 31 T cell receptor beta chains sequenced from one sample in a study of vaccination and CD4 T cells after COVID-19. No cognate antigen is known for these TCRs. Documented treatment: approximately 11-day PBMC culture with coronavirus spike peptide pools or control peptides (ViraFEST assay). Sequenced with the Oncomine TCR Beta short-read assay was DNA taken from cultured CD4+ T cells. TCRdb passed the PCR reads through MiXCR, listing each CDR3 protein once. The repertoire holds some 20,000 distinct CDR3 sequences, 60% to 80% seen once, with under 10% in the top ten. The specimen was CD4+ T cells from blood, cultured in vitro. Receptor source: a human donor who had recovered from COVID-19.

This chain links TRBV7-2 with TRBJ1-4; perhaps TRBD1 as D (5 bases). CDR1 is SGHTA and CDR2 is FQGNSA in the germline V gene. Trimming took off 1 base at V and 11 bases at J, with 17 bases between the two ends. The CDR3 runs to 15 residues. The chain's CDR3 is CASSLDFAGRRKLFF. In DNA, the CDR3 is TGTGCCAGCAGCTTAGATTTTGCAGGGAGGCGGAAACTGTTTTTT.

This CDR3 is CASSLEGSRGYEQYF. CDR3 nucleotide sequence: TGTGCCAGCAGCTTGGAGGGGTCAAGGGGATACGAGCAGTACTTC. The rearrangement joins TRBV5-4 to TRBJ2-7; D perhaps matches TRBD1 (5 bases). CDR3 length equals 15 residues. The germline CDR1 and CDR2 sequences are SGHNT and YYREEE (reference sequence). The V end lost 0 bases, the J end lost 4 bases, and 14 bases lay between the germline ends.

The chain has TRBV6-1 and TRBJ1-2; TRBD1 might be the D (5 bases). V lost 7 bases and J 2 bases, leaving 11 bases between the germline ends. Germline lookup yields CDR1 MNHNS and CDR2 SASEGT. The CDR3 sequence is 13 residues long. CDR3 DNA: TGTGCCAGCACCACGGGGGGGAACTATGGCTACACCTTC. This gives the protein CASTTGGNYGYTF.

This clonotype was seen only a few times. V gene TRBV7-3 combines with J gene TRBJ2-5; TRBD1 agrees at 8 bases. Trimming removed 5 bases from V and 5 bases from J; junction bases left unmatched: 7. Germline CDR1 SGHTA, CDR2 FQGTGA. The CDR3 runs to 14 residues. The CDR3 sequence: CASSPHRGVETQYF. CDR3 in DNA: TGTGCCAGCAGCCCGCACAGGGGGGTGGAGACCCAGTACTTC. The complete variable domain, with remaining parts taken from reference TRBV7-3 and TRBJ2-5, reads GAGVSQTPSNKVTEKGKYVELRCDPISGHTALYWYRQSLGQGPEFLIYFQGTGAADDSGLPNDRFFAVRPEGSVSTLKIQRTERGDSAVYLCASSPHRGVETQYFGPGTRLLVL.

J is TRBJ1-3 and V is TRBV2; TRBD1 is a possible D gene (5 bases). In germline, CDR1 is SNHLY, CDR2 FYNNEI. The germline V and J ends were trimmed by 2 bases and 0 bases, with 14 bases remaining between them. The CDR3 contains 17 residues. The CDR3 bases are TGTGCCAGCAGTGAACCCCCGACAGTATACTCTGGAAACACCATATATTTT. This encodes CASSEPPTVYSGNTIYF.

J is TRBJ2-1 and V is TRBV18, with 9 bases that match TRBD2. The V gene's germline CDR1 is KGHSH and CDR2 LQKENI. The CDR3 is 16 amino acids. V gave up 3 bases and J gave up 7 bases; unmatched junction bases: 10. The CDR3 is CASSPLLAGDGNEQFF. CDR3 DNA sequence: TGTGCCAGCTCACCCCTCTTAGCGGGAGATGGTAATGAGCAGTTCTTC. The whole variable domain, filled in from reference TRBV18 and TRBJ2-1, reads NAGVMQNPRHLVRRRGQEARLRCSPMKGHSHVYWYRQLPEEGLKFMVYLQKENIIDESGMPKERFSAEFPKEGPSILRIQQVVRGDSAAYFCASSPLLAGDGNEQFFGPGTRLTVL.

CDR3 sequence (DNA): TGTGCCAGCAGCTGGGGGGGCACAGATACGCAGTATTTT. Translated, it gives CASSWGGTDTQYF. The genes are TRBV11-3 and TRBJ2-3; D possibly corresponds to TRBD2 (6 bases). The ends were cut back, 4 bases at V and 1 base at J, with 6 bases in the middle. There are 13 residues in the CDR3. Germline CDR1 reads SGHNT; CDR2 reads YENEEA.

This chain connects TRBV27 to TRBJ2-3; D tentatively fits TRBD1 or TRBD2 (5 bases each). The CDR3 loop spans 13 amino acids. The germline gives CDR1 MNHEY, CDR2 SMNVEV (reference sequence). Trimming left V 6 bases short and J 3 bases short, with 10 bases between. CDR3 in amino acids: CASRRGATDTQYF. The CDR3 DNA sequence: TGTGCCAGCAGGAGGGGAGCTACAGATACGCAGTATTTT.

The sample holds a few counts of this clonotype. CDR3 bases: TGTGCGGGGGGGGAGGTGAGGTATGGCTACACCTTC. Protein product: CAGGEVRYGYTF. The chain employs TRBV24-1 and TRBJ1-2; weak D call: TRBD1 (5 bases). In germline, CDR1 is KGHDR, CDR2 SFDVKD. This CDR3 is 12 amino acids long.

The V gene is TRBV20-1, the J gene TRBJ2-7, with 9 bases aligning to TRBD2. CDR1 is DFQATT and CDR2 is SNEGSKA in the germline V gene (reference sequence). Trimming removed 5 bases from V and 2 bases from J; junction bases left unmatched: 10. CDR3 length equals 15 residues. CDR3 sequence: CSAQDSGRPTYEQYF. CDR3 nucleotides: TGCAGTGCTCAAGATAGCGGGAGACCGACCTACGAGCAGTACTTC.

J is TRBJ2-3 and V is TRBV20-1, with 9 bases identical to TRBD1. Germline V gene sequence: CDR1 DFQATT, CDR2 SNEGSKA (reference sequence). This CDR3 is built from 15 residues. Unmatched junction bases numbered 15, after V lost 4 bases and J lost 10 bases. The CDR3 spells CSATVQGASSPPQYF. CDR3 coding DNA: TGCAGTGCTACAGTACAGGGGGCAAGTTCCCCCCCGCAGTATTTT.

DNA for the CDR3: TGTGCCAGCAGCCACGTTCGAGATAGTAACAATCAGCCCCAGCATTTT. Translated: CASSHVRDSNNQPQHF. V and J are TRBV6-1 and TRBJ1-5; D gene unclear. V lost 6 bases and J 3 bases, leaving 18 bases between the germline ends. Per the germline V gene, CDR1 is MNHNS and CDR2 is SASEGT. This CDR3 has 16 residues.

J is TRBJ1-5 and V is TRBV30; possibly TRBD1 for D (6 bases). The germline CDR1 and CDR2 sequences are GTSNPN and SVGIG (reference sequence). The CDR3 covers 14 residues. Trimming shortened V by 2 bases and J by 3 bases, and 11 bases separated the two germline ends. Here the CDR3 reads CAWSRPGANQPQHF. As DNA, the CDR3 is TGTGCCTGGAGTAGGCCAGGGGCCAATCAGCCCCAGCATTTT. Filled out from reference TRBV30 and TRBJ1-5, the complete variable domain reads SQTIHQWPATLVQPVGSPLSLECTVEGTSNPNLYWYRQAAGRGLQLLFYSVGIGQISSEVPQNLSASRPQDRQFILSSKKLLLSDSGFYLCAWSRPGANQPQHFGDGTRLSIL.

The chain combines TRBV27 with TRBJ2-3, with 8 bases matching TRBD2. The junction had 6 bases not matched to a gene; V was cut back by 5 bases and J by 14 bases. CDR1 and CDR2 from the germline V gene are MNHEY and SMNVEV (reference sequence). This CDR3 is built from 11 residues. The CDR3 nucleotides are TGTGCCAGCAGTACCGGGACTAGATGGTATTTT. Translation: CASSTGTRWYF.

V is TRBV28 and J is TRBJ1-5, with TRBD1 identical over 7 bases. Germline trimming cut 6 bases from V and 4 bases from J; bases unmatched to any gene: 15. This CDR3 spans 17 amino acids. In germline, CDR1 is MDHEN, CDR2 SYDVKM. The CDR3 spells CASRAKRGRSSNQPQHF. In nucleotides, the CDR3 is TGTGCCAGCAGGGCAAAGAGGGGGCGGTCGAGTAATCAGCCCCAGCATTTT. The full variable domain, rest sourced from reference TRBV28 and TRBJ1-5, is DVKVTQSSRYLVKRTGEKVFLECVQDMDHENMFWYRQDPGLGLRLIYFSYDVKMKEKGDIPEGYSVSREKKERFSLILESASTNQTSMYLCASRAKRGRSSNQPQHFGDGTRLSIL.

This clonotype was picked up a small number of times. The chain joins TRBV20-1 to TRBJ2-7; D possibly uses TRBD1 or TRBD2 (6 bases each). The CDR3 length is 16 residues. Trimming stripped 1 base from V and 4 bases from J, with 20 bases between. Germline-derived CDR1 and CDR2 are DFQATT and SNEGSKA (reference sequence). As DNA, the CDR3 is TGCAGTGCTAGAGTCCCTAGCGCGATAGGGGGTTACGAGCAGTACTTC. Translation gives CSARVPSAIGGYEQYF.

This sequence joins TRBV19 and TRBJ1-2; D call uncertain. This CDR3 has 13 amino acids. CDR1 and CDR2 (germline): LNHDA, SQIVND (reference sequence). Trimming pared 2 bases from V and 8 bases from J, leaving 12 bases between. The CDR3 sequence: CASSIRESSGYTF. The CDR3 region has the DNA TGTGCCAGTAGTATAAGGGAATCATCAGGCTACACCTTC.

The CDR3 sequence: CASSLGGGDPFSPQHF. In DNA form, the CDR3 reads TGTGCCAGCAGCTTAGGCGGCGGGGATCCCTTTTCGCCCCAGCATTTT. The chain uses TRBV7-9 and TRBJ1-5; no clear D. This CDR3 is 16 amino acids long. CDR1 SEHNR and CDR2 FQNEAQ come from the germline V gene (reference sequence). V lost 1 base and J 9 bases, leaving 19 bases between the germline ends. Variable domain in full (rest from reference TRBV7-9 and TRBJ1-5): DTGVSQNPRHKITKRGQNVTFRCDPISEHNRLYWYRQTLGQGPEFLTYFQNEAQLEKSRLLSDRFSAERPKGSFSTLEIQRTEQGDSAMYLCASSLGGGDPFSPQHFGDGTRLSIL.

The chain recombines TRBV19 with TRBJ1-5; D remains ambiguous. The germline V gene has CDR1 LNHDA and CDR2 SQIVND (reference sequence). The length of the CDR3 is 15 residues. V was pared by 7 bases and J by 0 bases, with 13 bases between. In DNA form, the CDR3 reads TGTGCCAGTAAAGCAGCCCTCTATAGCAATCAGCCCCAGCATTTT. Its protein is CASKAALYSNQPQHF.

This clonotype showed up just a few times. The chain has TRBV7-8 and TRBJ1-2; TRBD1 matches at 7 bases. The V gene's germline CDR1 is SGHVS and CDR2 FQNEAQ. Trimming at V came to 6 bases and at J to 8 bases, leaving 9 bases not matched to a gene. The CDR3 is 13 amino acids. CDR3 DNA: TGTGCCAGCAGGAGTACAGGGGCGCTGGGCTACACCTTC. Translating gives CASRSTGALGYTF.

The chain employs TRBV7-2 and TRBJ2-2, with D possibly TRBD1 on 5 matching bases. The V and J ends lost 5 bases and 7 bases respectively, with 14 bases between them. Germline CDR1 SGHTA, CDR2 FQGNSA. This CDR3 spans 14 amino acids. The CDR3 here is CASSPQALNGELFF. DNA for the CDR3: TGTGCCAGCAGCCCACAGGCGCTTAACGGGGAGCTGTTTTTT.

This clonotype appeared a few times. The CDR3, as DNA: TGTGCCAGCAGCCTTAAGACGAACACTGAAGCTTTCTTT. Its protein is CASSLKTNTEAFF. This chain joins TRBV7-2 and TRBJ1-1, with D hard to call. Trimming stripped 5 bases from V and 1 base from J, with 8 bases between. This CDR3 is 13 amino acids long. The germline V gene has CDR1 SGHTA and CDR2 FQGNSA. The full variable domain, completed using reference TRBV7-2 and TRBJ1-1, is GAGVSQSPSNKVTEKGKDVELRCDPISGHTALYWYRQSLGQGLEFLIYFQGNSAPDKSGLPSDRFSAERTGGSVSTLTIQRTQQEDSAVYLCASSLKTNTEAFFGQGTRLTVV.

The chain recombines TRBV6-2 or TRBV6-3 with TRBJ2-3, with 7 bases fitting TRBD2. Trimming at V came to 5 bases and at J to 3 bases, leaving 11 bases not matched to a gene. Germline V gene sequence: CDR1 MNHEY, CDR2 SVGEGT. There are 16 residues in the CDR3. Written as DNA, the CDR3 is TGTGCCAGCAGTCGGTCCCTAGCGGCTCGTACAGATACGCAGTATTTT. This translates into CASSRSLAARTDTQYF.

The J gene is TRBJ1-5, the V gene TRBV7-8; D gene uncertain. Germline CDR1 reads SGHVS; CDR2 reads FQNEAQ. V dropped 5 bases and J dropped 6 bases, with 17 bases sitting between them. CDR3 length equals 15 residues. The CDR3 DNA reads TGTGCCAGCAGCCAGCTCTCAGGTGCGGGTCAGCCCCAGCATTTT. Translating it yields CASSQLSGAGQPQHF.

The gene calls are TRBV19 and TRBJ2-7; TRBD1 matches at 8 bases. V lost 0 bases, J lost 3 bases, and 4 bases stayed unmatched. CDR3 length: 15 amino acids. Germline V CDR1 and CDR2: LNHDA, SQIVND (reference sequence). The CDR3 region is CASSIDGTGLYEQYF. The DNA of the CDR3 is TGTGCCAGTAGTATAGATGGGACAGGACTCTACGAGCAGTACTTC.

This clonotype turned up a few times. The chain links TRBV7-3 to TRBJ2-3; D gene ambiguous. The V end lost 4 bases, the J end lost 1 base, and 6 bases lay between the germline ends. The CDR3 contains 13 residues. The germline CDR1 and CDR2 sequences are SGHTA and FQGTGA. CDR3 amino acids: CASSSGGTDTQYF. The CDR3, as DNA: TGTGCCAGCAGCTCTGGGGGCACAGATACGCAGTATTTT.

This clonotype appeared a single time. The chain carries TRBV10-3 and TRBJ2-7; D is ambiguous. The CDR3 runs to 12 residues. Germline lookup yields CDR1 ENHRY and CDR2 SYGVKD. Trimming stripped 8 bases from V and 1 base from J, with 9 bases between. The DNA for the CDR3 is TGTGCCATCTCGACTGGATCCTACGAGCAGTACTTC. Translating it yields CAISTGSYEQYF.

This chain uses TRBV7-9 with TRBJ2-2; D is uncertain. Trimming left V 0 bases short and J 7 bases short, with 9 bases between. There are 14 residues in the CDR3. Germline V gene data show CDR1 as SEHNR and CDR2 as FQNEAQ (reference sequence). CDR3 sequence reads: CASSLAGIGGELFF. The CDR3 nucleotides are TGTGCCAGCAGCTTAGCGGGAATTGGCGGGGAGCTGTTTTTT.

This chain connects TRBV6-1 to TRBJ2-2; 12 bases are a match to TRBD2. The CDR3 extends over 15 amino acids. V was clipped by 4 bases and J by 5 bases; unmatched bases: 2. Germline CDR1 and CDR2: MNHNS and SASEGT. CDR3 sequence: CASSGGTSGTGELFF. The CDR3 DNA follows: TGTGCCAGCAGTGGGGGGACTAGCGGGACCGGGGAGCTGTTTTTT.

The chain links TRBV6-5 to TRBJ2-3, with 7 bases matching TRBD1. Germline lookup yields CDR1 MNHEY and CDR2 SVGAGI. With V trimmed by 7 bases and J by 1 base, 14 bases remained unmatched. There are 17 residues in the CDR3. CDR3 sequence (DNA): TGTGCCAGCAATTCCCCGAGGTGGGGGACAGGCACAGATACGCAGTATTTT. This gives the protein CASNSPRWGTGTDTQYF.

This clonotype was recorded only once. V usage is TRBV6-5 and J usage is TRBJ2-1; D ambiguous. This CDR3 is built from 17 residues. Germline V gene sequence: CDR1 MNHEY, CDR2 SVGAGI. Trimming removed 6 bases from V and 4 bases from J, with 22 bases in between. The chain's CDR3 is CASRYHPTKGKYNEQFF. The CDR3 DNA reads TGTGCCAGCAGGTACCATCCAACCAAGGGCAAATACAATGAGCAGTTCTTC.